This paragraph covers one TCR beta chain sequence. Its antigen remains unidentified. Treatment given: around 19 received Ad26.COV2.S at low or high dose, single or two shots; several received placebo; per-sample allocation not given. Specimen acquisition occurred on day 63 following the initial vaccine or placebo injection. This specimen belongs to a study of Ad26.COV2.S vaccination and SARS-CoV-2 variants. Broader study findings: Measurement of non-spike TCR breadth gave similar results in vaccine and placebo recipients. Reportedly, after vaccination the spike-specific CD8+ and CD4+ T cell responses displayed substantial breadth. Placebo recipients had lower spike-specific TCR breadth than vaccine recipients.

Germline V gene lookup returns CDR1 SEHNR and CDR2 FQNEAQ (reference sequence). This CDR3 is 10 amino acids long. V was cut by 11 bases and J by 5 bases, with 7 bases left in between. Clones were sequenced by immunoSEQ multiplex PCR, and TCRdb holds only the in-frame ones, with some missing. The sample carries roughly 250,000 clones, approximately 90% recorded once. The chain combines TRBV7-9 with TRBJ2-1; no clear D. The source material was peripheral blood, sampled in a trial of Ad26.COV2.S vaccine versus placebo. The TCR originated in a person aged 18 to 65 who received the Ad26.COV2.S COVID-19 vaccine or a placebo. The CDR3 nucleotides are TGTGCCCCTCGAGACAATGAGCAGTTCTTC. This gives the protein CAPRDNEQFF.